The 31 T cell receptor beta chains below come from one sample, sequenced in a study of blood T cell repertoires in COVID-19. Profiling relied on immunoSEQ multiplex PCR, and the TCRdb table lists in-frame clones only, not all of them. The sample records 110,000 or so clones, about four fifths being singletons. The sequenced material came from peripheral blood. The receptor set was obtained from a woman aged 80 or older with acute or convalescent COVID-19.

This clone was detected a few times. This chain uses TRBV28 with TRBJ2-5, with TRBD2 matching 7 bases. V lost 10 bases and J lost 4; bases outside the gene matches: 9. Germline CDR1 reads MDHEN; CDR2 reads SYDVKM. There are 13 residues in the CDR3. The CDR3 nucleotides read TGTGCCACAGTTGGGGGGGGAACAGAGACCCAGTACTTC. Translation: CATVGGGTETQYF.

The J gene is TRBJ1-6, the V gene TRBV6-4, with unresolved D. Germline V lookup: CDR1 MRHNA, CDR2 SNTAGT. There are 16 residues in the CDR3. V was cut by 2 bases and J by 6 bases, with 14 bases left in between. DNA for the CDR3: TGTGCCAGCAGTGACGAGGGCCTTCCGCTTAATTCACCCCTCCACTTT. It is translated as CASSDEGLPLNSPLHF.

The chain combines TRBV28 with TRBJ2-7; D not resolved. V was clipped by 4 bases and J by 2 bases, with 6 bases between them. Germline loops: CDR1 MDHEN, CDR2 SYDVKM. The CDR3 runs to 12 residues. CDR3 residues: CASSSRTYEQYF. CDR3 bases: TGTGCCAGCAGTTCGAGAACCTACGAGCAGTACTTC.

The chain recombines TRBV4-1 with TRBJ1-4; 9 nucleotides agree with TRBD1. The CDR3 loop spans 16 amino acids. CDR1 and CDR2 (germline): MGHRA, YSYEKL. V lost 4 bases and J lost 3; bases outside the gene matches: 6. This CDR3 is CASSLDRGSANEKLFF. The CDR3 DNA is TGCGCCAGCAGCCTGGACAGGGGTTCGGCTAATGAAAAACTGTTTTTT.

There are many counts of this clone. The rearrangement joins TRBV5-6 to TRBJ2-7, with 8 bases lining up with TRBD1. Germline assignment: CDR1 SGHDT and CDR2 YYEEEE. This CDR3 is 14 amino acids long. Losses at the gene ends were 7 bases for V and 1 base for J; bases not matched to a gene: 7. In DNA, the CDR3 is TGTGCCAGCCAAGGACAGGGTAAGTCCTACGAGCAGTACGTC. This codes for CASQGQGKSYEQYV.

This clone was picked up a small number of times. The chain employs TRBV24-1 and TRBJ2-2; no firm D call. The V end was cut by 7 bases, the J end by 0 bases, with 5 bases between. This CDR3 spans 13 amino acids. Germline V lookup: CDR1 KGHDR, CDR2 SFDVKD. DNA for the CDR3: TGTGCCACCAGCTCTTCGAACACCGGGGAGCTGTTTTTT. Protein sequence: CATSSSNTGELFF.

This rearrangement joins TRBV5-1 to TRBJ2-7; D perhaps matches TRBD1 (6 bases). Trimming pared 0 bases from V and 2 bases from J, leaving 9 bases between. The CDR3 covers 14 residues. In germline, CDR1 is SGHRS, CDR2 YFSETQ. In DNA form, the CDR3 reads TGCGCCAGCAGCTTGGACAGGGCGGCCTACGAGCAGTACTTC. Its protein product is CASSLDRAAYEQYF.

The V call is TRBV2, the J call TRBJ2-2, with D possibly TRBD2 on 6 matching bases. The germline V gene encodes CDR1 SNHLY and CDR2 FYNNEI. V dropped 4 bases and J dropped 6 bases, with 15 bases sitting between them. This CDR3 spans 15 amino acids. The CDR3 protein is CASSVYDSGSGELFF. The DNA for the CDR3 is TGTGCCAGCAGTGTGTACGATAGCGGCTCCGGGGAGCTGTTTTTT. Full variable domain (missing parts from reference TRBV2 and TRBJ2-2): EPEVTQTPSHQVTQMGQEVILRCVPISNHLYFYWYRQILGQKVEFLVSFYNNEISEKSEIFDDQFSVERPDGSNFTLKIRSTKLEDSAMYFCASSVYDSGSGELFFGEGSRLTVL.

The V gene is TRBV10-1, the J gene TRBJ2-1; TRBD2 matches 12 bases. The germline gives CDR1 WNHNN, CDR2 SYGVQD (reference sequence). Germline trimming cut 0 bases from V and 3 bases from J; bases unmatched to any gene: 12. The CDR3 extends over 20 amino acids. This CDR3 reads CASSESKLRLAGVDYNEQFF. The CDR3 DNA sequence: TGCGCCAGCAGTGAGTCGAAACTTAGACTAGCGGGAGTGGACTACAATGAGCAGTTCTTC.

The chain carries TRBV7-8 and TRBJ2-3; weak D call: TRBD2 (7 bases). Germline CDR1 SGHVS, CDR2 FQNEAQ. The germline V and J ends were trimmed by 5 bases and 3 bases, with 12 bases remaining between them. The CDR3 is made up of 14 amino acids. CDR3 sequence (DNA): TGTGCCAGCAGCCCACGGGGGGCAACAGATACGCAGTATTTT. It is translated as CASSPRGATDTQYF.

The rearrangement joins TRBV2 to TRBJ1-1, with 7 bases fitting TRBD1. J lost 5 bases, V lost 5 bases, and 5 bases had no gene match. This CDR3 has 13 amino acids. Germline V lookup: CDR1 SNHLY, CDR2 FYNNEI. DNA for the CDR3: TGTGCCAGCAGTACCGACAGGGAAACTGAAGCTTTCTTT. Amino acids: CASSTDRETEAFF.

This clone was seen a single time. The V and J genes are TRBV6-5 and TRBJ1-5, with D tentatively TRBD1 (5 bases). Trimming cost V 6 bases and J 4 bases, with 10 bases left between them. Germline loops: CDR1 MNHEY, CDR2 SVGAGI. The CDR3 spans 13 residues. CDR3 region: CASRTDRNQPQHF. Written as DNA, the CDR3 is TGTGCCAGCAGGACCGACAGAAATCAGCCCCAGCATTTT.

The gene calls are TRBV5-1 and TRBJ1-2, with D perhaps matching TRBD1 (6 bases). V shed 4 bases and J shed 1 base, with 8 bases lying between them. The germline V gene encodes CDR1 SGHRS and CDR2 YFSETQ. CDR3 length equals 13 residues. CDR3 DNA: TGCGCCAGCAGCCGGACAGATAACTATGGCTACACCTTC. This codes for CASSRTDNYGYTF.

The chain combines TRBV4-1 with TRBJ2-1; the D gene is possibly TRBD2 (7 bases). The germline V gene encodes CDR1 MGHRA and CDR2 YSYEKL. This CDR3 has 16 amino acids. The germline V and J ends were trimmed by 5 bases and 2 bases, with 16 bases remaining between them. The CDR3 loop is CASSSSGKGAYNEQFF. CDR3 nucleotide sequence: TGCGCCAGCAGCTCAAGCGGGAAGGGGGCCTACAATGAGCAGTTCTTC.

The chain has TRBV6-1 and TRBJ2-2; the match to TRBD2 covers 13 bases. The CDR3 is 15 residues long. The V gene's germline CDR1 is MNHNS and CDR2 SASEGT. V was pared by 3 bases and J by 9 bases, with 4 bases of the junction left unmatched. The CDR3 sequence is CASSDGTSGTRELFF. The CDR3 bases are TGTGCCAGCAGTGACGGGACTAGCGGGACCAGGGAGCTGTTTTTT.

The genes are TRBV29-1 and TRBJ2-7; D possibly corresponds to TRBD1 (5 bases). V was trimmed by 2 bases and J by 2 bases, leaving 13 bases between them. The germline V gene has CDR1 SQVTM and CDR2 ANQGSEA. CDR3 length equals 14 residues. The CDR3 is CSVESPGRTYEQYF. In DNA, the CDR3 is TGCAGCGTTGAATCGCCAGGGCGAACCTACGAGCAGTACTTC.

The genes are TRBV30 and TRBJ1-4; perhaps TRBD1 as D (6 bases). The CDR3 runs to 14 residues. V was clipped by 4 bases and J by 5 bases, with 14 bases between them. Looked up from germline, CDR1 is GTSNPN and CDR2 is SVGIG (reference sequence). The CDR3 here is CAWKGDRLNEKLFF. In nucleotides, the CDR3 is TGTGCCTGGAAAGGCGACAGGTTAAATGAAAAACTGTTTTTT.

This chain joins TRBV5-4 and TRBJ2-2; 8 nucleotides agree with TRBD2. Germline V gene sequence: CDR1 SGHNT, CDR2 YYREEE (reference sequence). Trimming at V came to 3 bases and at J to 1 base, leaving 5 bases not matched to a gene. The CDR3 runs to 16 residues. The CDR3 here is CASSSSGLENTGELFF. CDR3 bases: TGTGCCAGCAGCTCCTCGGGACTAGAGAACACCGGGGAGCTGTTTTTT. The complete variable domain, with remaining parts taken from reference TRBV5-4 and TRBJ2-2, reads ETGVTQSPTHLIKTRGQQVTLRCSSQSGHNTVSWYQQALGQGPQFIFQYYREEENGRGNFPPRFSGLQFPNYSSELNVNALELDDSALYLCASSSSGLENTGELFFGEGSRLTVL.

The chain combines TRBV24-1 with TRBJ2-5; D is perhaps TRBD2 (5 bases). CDR3 size: 14 residues. CDR1 and CDR2 (germline): KGHDR, SFDVKD. Trimming cost V 9 bases and J 1 base, with 14 bases left between them. The CDR3 protein is CATAPRGSQETQYF. The CDR3 region has the DNA TGTGCCACCGCTCCTCGAGGGTCCCAAGAGACCCAGTACTTC.

The chain is built from TRBV10-3 and TRBJ1-1; perhaps TRBD1 as D (5 bases). The CDR3 is made up of 13 amino acids. Trimming removed 8 bases at V and 2 bases at J, with 12 bases between. Germline CDR1 ENHRY, CDR2 SYGVKD. The CDR3: CAIGGTENTEAFF. The CDR3 coding sequence is TGTGCCATCGGGGGGACGGAAAACACTGAAGCTTTCTTT.

The chain has TRBV6-1 and TRBJ2-1; TRBD1 might be the D (6 bases). This CDR3 comprises 14 residues. Trimming stripped 4 bases from V and 4 bases from J, with 11 bases between. In germline, CDR1 is MNHNS, CDR2 SASEGT. CDR3 in amino acids: CASSVTGIYNEQFF. The CDR3 DNA reads as TGTGCCAGCAGTGTAACAGGGATTTACAATGAGCAGTTCTTC.

The V and J genes are TRBV5-8 and TRBJ1-4; no firm D call. The CDR3 has 14 residues. Trimming shortened V by 0 bases and J by 9 bases, and 12 bases separated the two germline ends. Germline assignment: CDR1 SGHTS and CDR2 YDEGEE. CDR3 sequence (DNA): TGTGCCAGCAGCTTGGCGAGCGTCCCAAAAAAACTGTTTTTT. As protein: CASSLASVPKKLFF.

The rearrangement joins TRBV19 to TRBJ2-2, with D possibly matching TRBD2 (6 bases). With 3 bases removed from V and 6 bases from J, the gap between germline ends came to 14 bases. The CDR3 spans 15 residues. Germline CDR1 LNHDA, CDR2 SQIVND (reference sequence). CDR3 coding DNA: TGTGCCAGTAGTATTGCGACTAGTAGGGCCGGGGAGCTGTTTTTT. This translates into CASSIATSRAGELFF.

The chain is built from TRBV28 and TRBJ1-2; 9 positions agree with TRBD1. Per the germline V gene, CDR1 is MDHEN and CDR2 is SYDVKM. Germline trimming cut 10 bases from V and 0 bases from J; bases unmatched to any gene: 12. The CDR3 is 16 amino acids. The CDR3 DNA reads TGTGCCATTACGGACAGGGGCACTACCTCTAACTATGGCTACACCTTC. Protein: CAITDRGTTSNYGYTF.

V gene TRBV6-2 or TRBV6-3 combines with J gene TRBJ2-2, with D perhaps TRBD1 (6 bases). CDR1 MNHEY and CDR2 SVGEGT come from the germline V gene. There are 15 residues in the CDR3. V was trimmed by 4 bases and J by 3 bases, leaving 12 bases between them. The CDR3 nucleotides are TGTGCCAGCAGTTCAAGGGGACACGACACCGGGGAGCTGTTTTTT. It encodes CASSSRGHDTGELFF.

V is TRBV2 and J is TRBJ2-7, with 10 bases matching TRBD2. V dropped 2 bases and J dropped 6; count of bases not matched to a gene: 10. CDR1 and CDR2 (germline): SNHLY, FYNNEI. The CDR3 consists of 16 residues. The CDR3 nucleotides read TGTGCCAGCAGTGAAACTAGCGGGATTCGGCCTCCCGAGCAGTACTTC. Translating it yields CASSETSGIRPPEQYF.

This clone was recorded many times. This chain links TRBV7-9 with TRBJ1-2; 9 bases align to TRBD1. The CDR3 extends over 13 amino acids. Germline V gene lookup returns CDR1 SEHNR and CDR2 FQNEAQ (reference sequence). Trimming removed 6 bases from V and 8 bases from J; junction bases left unmatched: 7. The CDR3 DNA reads TGTGCCAGCAGTCTGGGACAGGGAATAGGCTACACCTTC. Translated, it gives CASSLGQGIGYTF.

The genes are TRBV15 and TRBJ1-2; no firm D call. CDR3 length: 15 residues. CDR1 and CDR2 from the germline V gene are LNHNV and YYDKDF (reference sequence). V lost 3 bases to trimming and J lost 0 bases, with 11 bases between them. CDR3 DNA: TGTGCCACCAGCAGCGAGGGCGGCTCTAACTATGGCTACACCTTC. It specifies CATSSEGGSNYGYTF. The full variable domain, completed using reference TRBV15 and TRBJ1-2, is DAMVIQNPRYQVTQFGKPVTLSCSQTLNHNVMYWYQQKSSQAPKLLFHYYDKDFNNEADTPDNFQSRRPNTSFCFLDIRSPGLGDTAMYLCATSSEGGSNYGYTFGSGTRLTVV.

This sequence joins TRBV27 and TRBJ2-1, with D maybe TRBD1 (6 bases). CDR1 is MNHEY and CDR2 is SMNVEV in the germline V gene (reference sequence). Trimming cost V 4 bases and J 0 bases, with 10 bases left between them. CDR3 length: 15 amino acids. CDR3 region: CASSSGQSSYNEQFF. The CDR3 nucleotides are TGTGCCAGCAGTTCCGGACAGAGCTCCTACAATGAGCAGTTCTTC.

V gene TRBV5-1 combines with J gene TRBJ2-1; 11 bases map to TRBD2. Germline V gene sequence: CDR1 SGHRS, CDR2 YFSETQ. V was pared by 6 bases and J by 7 bases, with 12 bases of the junction left unmatched. The CDR3 consists of 16 residues. CDR3 DNA sequence: TGCGCCAGCACGGTACCACTAGCGGGAGCCGATAATGAGCAGTTCTTC. Its protein product is CASTVPLAGADNEQFF. Variable domain in full (rest from reference TRBV5-1 and TRBJ2-1): KAGVTQTPRYLIKTRGQQVTLSCSPISGHRSVSWYQQTPGQGLQFLFEYFSETQRNKGNFPGRFSGRQFSNSRSEMNVSTLELGDSALYLCASTVPLAGADNEQFFGPGTRLTVL.

This clone showed up just once. The chain employs TRBV2 and TRBJ2-7; the D gene is possibly TRBD1 (5 bases). Germline CDR1 reads SNHLY; CDR2 reads FYNNEI. V lost 3 bases, J lost 3 bases, and 6 bases lay in between. The CDR3 loop spans 12 amino acids. The CDR3 DNA reads as TGTGCCAGCAGTGACAGGGACTACGAGCAGTACTTC. This codes for CASSDRDYEQYF.